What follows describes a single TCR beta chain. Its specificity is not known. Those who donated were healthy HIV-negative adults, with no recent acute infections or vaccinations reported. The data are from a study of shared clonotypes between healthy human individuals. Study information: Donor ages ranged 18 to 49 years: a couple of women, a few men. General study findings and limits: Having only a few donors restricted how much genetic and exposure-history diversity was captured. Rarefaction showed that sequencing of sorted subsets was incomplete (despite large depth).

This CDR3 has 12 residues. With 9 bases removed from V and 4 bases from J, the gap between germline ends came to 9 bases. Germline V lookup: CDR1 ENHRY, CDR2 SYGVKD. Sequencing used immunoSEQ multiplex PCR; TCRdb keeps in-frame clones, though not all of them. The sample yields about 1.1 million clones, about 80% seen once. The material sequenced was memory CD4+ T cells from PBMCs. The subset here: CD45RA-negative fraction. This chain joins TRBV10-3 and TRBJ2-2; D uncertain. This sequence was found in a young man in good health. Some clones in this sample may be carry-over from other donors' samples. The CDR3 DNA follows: TGTGCCATTCAGTCCCGCACCGGGGAGCTGTTTTTT. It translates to CAIQSRTGELFF.